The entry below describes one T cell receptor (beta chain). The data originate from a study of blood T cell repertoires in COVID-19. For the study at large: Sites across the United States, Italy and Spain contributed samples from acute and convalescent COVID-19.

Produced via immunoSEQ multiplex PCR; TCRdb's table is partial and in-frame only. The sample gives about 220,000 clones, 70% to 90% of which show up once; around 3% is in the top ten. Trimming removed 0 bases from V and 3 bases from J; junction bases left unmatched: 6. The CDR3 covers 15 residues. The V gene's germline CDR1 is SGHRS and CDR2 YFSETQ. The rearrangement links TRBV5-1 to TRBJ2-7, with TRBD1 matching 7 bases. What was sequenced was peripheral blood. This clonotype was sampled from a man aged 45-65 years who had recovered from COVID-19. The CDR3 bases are TGCGCCAGCAGCTTGGCGGGACAGCTCATCTACGAGCAGTACTTC. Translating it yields CASSLAGQLIYEQYF.